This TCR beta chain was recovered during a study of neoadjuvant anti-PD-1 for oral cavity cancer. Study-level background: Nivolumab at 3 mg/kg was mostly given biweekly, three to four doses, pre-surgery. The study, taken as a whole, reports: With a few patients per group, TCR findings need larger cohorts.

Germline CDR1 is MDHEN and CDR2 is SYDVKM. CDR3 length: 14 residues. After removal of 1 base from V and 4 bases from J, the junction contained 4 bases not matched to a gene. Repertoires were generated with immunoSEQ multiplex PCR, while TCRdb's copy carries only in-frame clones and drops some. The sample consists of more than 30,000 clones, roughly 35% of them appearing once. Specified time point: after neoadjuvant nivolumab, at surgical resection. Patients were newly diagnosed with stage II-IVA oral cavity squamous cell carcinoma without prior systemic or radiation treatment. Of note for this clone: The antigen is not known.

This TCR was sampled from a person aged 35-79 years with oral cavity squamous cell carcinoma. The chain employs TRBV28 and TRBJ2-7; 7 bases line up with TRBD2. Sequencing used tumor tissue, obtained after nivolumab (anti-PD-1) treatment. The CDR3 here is CASSLSGGGYEQYF. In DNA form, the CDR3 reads TGTGCCAGCAGTTTATCGGGAGGTGGGTACGAGCAGTACTTC.